One sample yielded the 31 T cell receptor beta chains listed below, sequenced in a study of blood T cells in healthy people across ages. Then a second PCR, running about 6 to 12 cycles, was carried out with a sample-barcoded 5' primer and a J-beta primer mix. TCRdb redid the calling of the 5' RACE reads with MiXCR, one entry per CDR3 protein. The data contain about 1.5 million distinct CDR3 sequences, around 39% of them singletons. The sequenced sample consisted of blood. The receptors shown here come from a woman aged 18-29 years in good health.

This clonotype has only a few counts. V is TRBV25-1 and J is TRBJ2-5; 8 nucleotides align to TRBD1. The tail of the sequence fits TRBJ2-7 better, so the J call may be wrong. Germline V lookup: CDR1 MGHDK, CDR2 SYGVNS. The CDR3 spans 12 residues. The CDR3 loop is CASKDRDGEQYF. CDR3 DNA: TGTGCCAGCAAGGACAGGGACGGCGAGCAGTACTTC.

The V and J genes are TRBV10-3 and TRBJ2-2, with D maybe TRBD2 (6 bases). This CDR3 comprises 14 residues. Germline V gene data show CDR1 as ENHRY and CDR2 as SYGVKD. V lost 10 bases, J lost 1 base, and 13 bases lay in between. CDR3 residues: CATRAAGNTGELFF. The CDR3 DNA follows: TGTGCCACCAGAGCAGCGGGGAACACCGGGGAGCTGTTTTTT.

This chain uses TRBV7-2 with TRBJ2-1, with a weak D call TRBD2 (6 bases). Germline V gene sequence: CDR1 SGHTA, CDR2 FQGNSA. The ends were cut back, 3 bases at V and 9 bases at J, with 18 bases in the middle. CDR3 length equals 15 residues. CDR3 sequence (DNA): TGTGCCAGCAGCTTCGGGACTGAGAAAAGGAGTGAGCAGTTCTTC. Its protein product is CASSFGTEKRSEQFF.

The chain recombines TRBV28 with TRBJ1-2; 8 bases map to TRBD1. The V segment lost 3 bases and the J segment 3 bases; nucleotides outside the gene matches: 6. Germline V gene sequence: CDR1 MDHEN, CDR2 SYDVKM. The CDR3 has 15 amino acids. The CDR3 loop is CASSFADREDYGYTF. Here the CDR3 DNA reads TGTGCCAGCAGTTTCGCGGACAGGGAAGACTATGGCTACACCTTC.

Ten or more counts support this clonotype. V usage is TRBV27 and J usage is TRBJ2-1; no clear D. The CDR3 is made up of 11 amino acids. The V gene's germline CDR1 is MNHEY and CDR2 SMNVEV (reference sequence). Trimming pared 7 bases from V and 5 bases from J, leaving 6 bases between. CDR3 loop: CASNRNNEQFF. In DNA, the CDR3 is TGTGCCAGCAATCGAAACAATGAGCAGTTCTTC.

This clonotype was observed a handful of times. V is TRBV12-3 or TRBV12-4 and J is TRBJ2-5; 13 nucleotides line up with TRBD2. V dropped 4 bases and J dropped 5; count of bases not matched to a gene: 4. This CDR3 region has 15 residues. DNA of the CDR3: TGTGCCAGCAGTTCCGGACTAGCGGGGGTGGAGACCCAGTACTTC. Protein product: CASSSGLAGVETQYF.

This chain links TRBV11-2 with TRBJ2-5; D is perhaps TRBD1 (5 bases). V was shortened by 0 bases and J by 1 base, with 12 bases between the two germline ends. Per the germline V gene, CDR1 is SGHAT and CDR2 is FQNNGV. This CDR3 has 16 amino acids. This chain's CDR3 is CASSLESGAGQETQYF. The CDR3 DNA reads TGTGCCAGCAGCTTAGAGTCTGGGGCCGGCCAAGAGACCCAGTACTTC.

This clonotype was recorded many times. The rearrangement links TRBV20-1 to TRBJ2-1; the D is unclear. V dropped 4 bases and J dropped 9 bases, with 13 bases sitting between them. Looked up from germline, CDR1 is DFQATT and CDR2 is SNEGSKA (reference sequence). This CDR3 has 12 amino acids. The CDR3: CSAKVPSSEQFF. DNA for the CDR3: TGCAGTGCTAAAGTCCCCTCCAGTGAGCAGTTCTTC.

In its sample, this clonotype was seen a few times. The V call is TRBV11-2, the J call TRBJ2-7; 8 nucleotides agree with TRBD2. After removal of 8 bases from V and 2 bases from J, the junction contained 8 bases not matched to a gene. Germline CDR1 SGHAT, CDR2 FQNNGV. The CDR3 contains 14 residues. The CDR3 DNA sequence: TGTGCCAGCTCGCGGGGGGACTTTCCCTACGAGCAGTACTTC. Its protein is CASSRGDFPYEQYF.

V gene TRBV6-6 combines with J gene TRBJ1-5; 7 bases fit TRBD1. This CDR3 comprises 15 residues. V trimming: 5 bases; J trimming: 5 bases; junction bases outside the gene matches: 9. In germline, CDR1 is MNHNY, CDR2 SVGAGI (reference sequence). CDR3 sequence (DNA): TGTGCCAGCAGTGTTAACAGGGGTTCTCATCAGCCCCAGCATTTT. This codes for CASSVNRGSHQPQHF.

This clonotype was seen a few times. The CDR3 loop reads CASSQERVGELFF. The CDR3 DNA sequence: TGCGCCAGCAGCCAAGAGAGGGTCGGGGAGCTGTTTTTT. This chain uses TRBV4-1 with TRBJ2-2; tentative D call: TRBD2 (5 bases). In germline, CDR1 is MGHRA, CDR2 YSYEKL. The CDR3 totals 13 residues. The V end lost 0 bases, the J end lost 7 bases, and 6 bases lay between the germline ends.

The rearrangement links TRBV6-1 to TRBJ2-1; perhaps TRBD1 as D (6 bases). From germline, CDR1 is MNHNS and CDR2 SASEGT. V was pared by 7 bases and J by 3 bases, with 10 bases between. The CDR3 sequence is 13 residues long. The CDR3 DNA sequence: TGTGCCAGCACTTGGGGGCACTACAATGAGCAGTTCTTC. Its protein is CASTWGHYNEQFF.

The chain uses TRBV28 and TRBJ2-3; TRBD2 agrees at 9 bases. This CDR3 is 14 amino acids long. The germline V gene has CDR1 MDHEN and CDR2 SYDVKM. The V segment lost 7 bases and the J segment 5 bases; nucleotides outside the gene matches: 7. CDR3 coding DNA: TGTGCCAGCATCGGGAGGCGGGGGGGAGATACGCAGTATTTT. As protein: CASIGRRGGDTQYF.

The chain recombines TRBV12-3 or TRBV12-4 with TRBJ2-7, with D perhaps matching TRBD1 (5 bases). This CDR3 comprises 15 residues. V lost 1 base, J lost 7 bases, and 17 bases lay in between. The CDR3 loop reads CASSLGRVSYNEQYF. The CDR3 DNA reads as TGTGCCAGCAGTTTAGGCAGGGTTTCCTACAATGAGCAGTACTTC.

There are a few counts of this clonotype. The rearrangement uses TRBV10-3 and TRBJ2-6, with D possibly matching TRBD2 (6 bases). The V end was cut by 6 bases, the J end by 2 bases, with 11 bases between. Looked up from germline, CDR1 is ENHRY and CDR2 is SYGVKD. This CDR3 spans 15 amino acids. CDR3 loop: CAIRGGGTGANVLTF. The CDR3 nucleotides read TGTGCCATCAGGGGTGGGGGGACTGGGGCCAACGTCCTGACTTTC.

This clonotype was recorded once. One junction end disagrees with the germline gene, perhaps due to a read error. V gene TRBV20-1 combines with J gene TRBJ2-1; D remains unclear. CDR1 DFQATT and CDR2 SNEGSKA come from the germline V gene (reference sequence). This CDR3 comprises 14 residues. Here the CDR3 reads CSARDWDTYNERFF. CDR3 bases: TGCAGTGCTAGAGATTGGGATACCTACAATGAGCGGTTCTTC.

The chain has TRBV20-1 and TRBJ2-4, with 8 nucleotides matching TRBD1. The V and J ends lost 6 bases and 13 bases, in that order; junction bases with no gene match: 17. Per the germline V gene, CDR1 is DFQATT and CDR2 is SNEGSKA (reference sequence). This CDR3 has 14 amino acids. The CDR3 nucleotides read TGCAGTGCACCGGCAGGGGGCGCGTCCTACGTGCAGTACTTC. It is translated as CSAPAGGASYVQYF.

This clonotype appeared once. J is TRBJ1-5 and V is TRBV27, with 7 bases lining up with TRBD1. Germline V CDR1 and CDR2: MNHEY, SMNVEV (reference sequence). The trim removed 4 bases at V and 2 bases at J, leaving 11 bases unmatched. The length of the CDR3 is 17 residues. CDR3 amino acids: CASSSLGEGTGNQPQHF. As DNA, the CDR3 is TGTGCCAGCAGTTCCCTCGGAGAAGGGACAGGCAATCAGCCCCAGCATTTT.

The chain uses TRBV20-1 and TRBJ2-4; no firm D call. The last part of the DNA fits TRBJ2-7 better; the J call may be wrong. CDR1 is DFQATT and CDR2 is SNEGSKA in the germline V gene (reference sequence). This CDR3 is built from 13 residues. CDR3 DNA: TGCAGTGCTATAACCCCCGAGAGGTACGAGCAGTACTTC. Amino acids: CSAITPERYEQYF.

This clonotype was picked up one time. Here the CDR3 reads CSVDGRAGGGSMETQYF. The DNA of the CDR3 is TGCAGCGTCGACGGGCGGGCAGGCGGGGGCTCAATGGAGACCCAGTACTTC. The chain carries TRBV29-1 and TRBJ2-7, with D perhaps TRBD2 (7 bases). The end of the DNA is better explained by TRBJ2-5, so the J call may be wrong. The germline V gene has CDR1 SQVTM and CDR2 ANQGSEA. This CDR3 has 17 residues.

This clonotype has just a few counts. The genes are TRBV7-8 and TRBJ2-7; 7 nucleotides agree with TRBD1. Germline V gene sequence: CDR1 SGHVS, CDR2 FQNEAQ. This CDR3 comprises 15 residues. V gave up 1 base and J gave up 2 bases; unmatched junction bases: 5. The CDR3 sequence: CASSLGWDSPYEQYF. CDR3 bases: TGTGCCAGCAGCTTAGGTTGGGACAGCCCCTACGAGCAGTACTTC.

The J gene is TRBJ2-3, the V gene TRBV30; possibly TRBD2 for D (7 bases). V was clipped by 3 bases and J by 8 bases, with 9 bases between them. The CDR3 spans 11 residues. Germline values: CDR1 GTSNPN, CDR2 SVGIG (reference sequence). This chain's CDR3 is CAWRGGPTQYF. DNA of the CDR3: TGTGCCTGGAGGGGGGGGCCTACGCAGTATTTT.

The chain employs TRBV5-1 and TRBJ2-1; 11 bases fit TRBD2. Losses at the gene ends were 0 bases for V and 10 bases for J; bases not matched to a gene: 6. Germline lookup yields CDR1 SGHRS and CDR2 YFSETQ. This CDR3 is 15 amino acids long. The CDR3 sequence is CASSLGTSGFGEQFF. CDR3 sequence (DNA): TGCGCCAGCAGCTTGGGGACTAGCGGGTTTGGGGAGCAGTTCTTC.

This clonotype has more than one count but fewer than ten. The chain has TRBV9 and TRBJ2-5, with 7 bases that match TRBD2. Germline trimming cut 3 bases from V and 2 bases from J; bases unmatched to any gene: 7. The CDR3 has 15 amino acids. Germline CDR1 SGDLS, CDR2 YYNGEE. CDR3 loop: CASSARAGDQETQYF. CDR3 nucleotides: TGTGCCAGCAGCGCCCGGGCGGGGGATCAAGAGACCCAGTACTTC.

A few counts support this clonotype. The chain combines TRBV27 with TRBJ2-5; TRBD1 is a possible D gene (6 bases). V was trimmed by 2 bases and J by 2 bases, leaving 18 bases between them. CDR3 length: 17 amino acids. Germline-derived CDR1 and CDR2 are MNHEY and SMNVEV (reference sequence). The CDR3 DNA reads as TGTGCCAGCAGTTTACTCTCACAGGGTCCCTGGCAAGAGACCCAGTACTTC. It translates to CASSLLSQGPWQETQYF.

The genes are TRBV14 and TRBJ2-3, with 7 bases matching TRBD1. Germline values: CDR1 SGHDN, CDR2 FVKESK. The CDR3 totals 17 residues. Germline trimming cut 5 bases from V and 2 bases from J; bases unmatched to any gene: 13. CDR3 loop: CASSLGGQQGYTDTQYF. In nucleotides, the CDR3 is TGTGCCAGCAGCTTAGGGGGCCAGCAGGGCTACACAGATACGCAGTATTTT.

This clonotype was recorded at least ten times. This chain uses TRBV20-1 with TRBJ2-5; tentatively, D is TRBD1 or TRBD2 (5 bases each). Germline-derived CDR1 and CDR2 are DFQATT and SNEGSKA (reference sequence). This CDR3 has 13 residues. V lost 5 bases, J lost 1 base, and 11 bases lay in between. CDR3 in amino acids: CSAARGAQETQYF. In DNA, the CDR3 is TGCAGTGCTGCAAGGGGAGCCCAAGAGACCCAGTACTTC.

There are a few counts of this clonotype. The chain carries TRBV7-3 and TRBJ2-1; D could derive from TRBD1 or TRBD2 (5 bases each). The CDR3 totals 17 residues. Germline V gene sequence: CDR1 SGHTA, CDR2 FQGTGA. V lost 4 bases to trimming and J lost 0 bases, with 16 bases between them. The CDR3 nucleotides read TGTGCCAGCAGCTGGGCTGGTGGGGGTTCCTCCTACAATGAGCAGTTCTTC. As protein: CASSWAGGGSSYNEQFF.

This clonotype has a handful of counts. The V call is TRBV12-3 or TRBV12-4, the J call TRBJ1-2; D gene uncertain. This CDR3 is 15 amino acids long. V was clipped by 5 bases and J by 4 bases, with 17 bases between them. The CDR3 sequence is CASSPGPQLLYGYTF. The CDR3 bases are TGTGCCAGCAGTCCCGGGCCCCAATTGCTCTATGGCTACACCTTC.

The chain employs TRBV6-6 and TRBJ2-5; TRBD2 aligns across 9 bases. Germline lookup yields CDR1 MNHNY and CDR2 SVGAGI (reference sequence). The CDR3 consists of 16 residues. V dropped 2 bases and J dropped 11; count of bases not matched to a gene: 15. CDR3 region: CASSYPRSGSLGEQYF. CDR3 bases: TGTGCCAGCAGTTACCCTCGTAGCGGGAGTTTGGGTGAGCAGTACTTC.

The chain employs TRBV6-1 and TRBJ2-1; tentatively, D is TRBD2 (6 bases). The DNA end favors TRBJ2-7, so the J call may be wrong. The germline V gene has CDR1 MNHNS and CDR2 SASEGT. This CDR3 region has 17 residues. As DNA, the CDR3 is TGTGCCAGCAGTGAAGAGAGGCGGGAATCCTCCTACAATGAGCAGTACTTC. This translates into CASSEERRESSYNEQYF.